One sample yielded the 15 T cell receptor beta chains listed below, sequenced in a study of blood T cell repertoires in COVID-19. Some clones are missing from TCRdb's copy, which holds only in-frame ones; the method was immunoSEQ multiplex PCR. The sample holds 170,000 or so clones, around 87% seen once. The sequenced material came from peripheral blood. Receptors were obtained from a man aged 55 to 70 with COVID-19, enrolled during active disease.

The chain employs TRBV4-1 and TRBJ1-1, with D uncertain. The CDR3 consists of 14 residues. Germline assignment: CDR1 MGHRA and CDR2 YSYEKL. V gave up 4 bases and J gave up 0 bases, with 9 bases separating them. For the CDR3, the DNA is TGCGCCAGCAGCCGGACGGGAATGAACACTGAAGCTTTCTTT. Its protein product is CASSRTGMNTEAFF.

V is TRBV5-1 and J is TRBJ1-1; no clear D gene. The CDR3 has 17 amino acids. Trimming took off 0 bases at V and 0 bases at J, with 15 bases between the two ends. CDR1 is SGHRS, CDR2 YFSETQ, per germline. CDR3 sequence: CASSLARSARLNTEAFF. The CDR3 DNA reads as TGCGCCAGCAGCTTGGCCAGGTCCGCCAGACTGAACACTGAAGCTTTCTTT.

The rearrangement uses TRBV28 and TRBJ2-7; 8 bases fit TRBD2. After removal of 3 bases from V and 2 bases from J, the junction contained 6 bases not matched to a gene. This CDR3 is built from 15 residues. CDR1 MDHEN and CDR2 SYDVKM come from the germline V gene. Here the CDR3 reads CASSLKFGRAYEQYF. The CDR3, as DNA: TGTGCCAGCAGTTTGAAGTTCGGGAGGGCCTACGAGCAGTACTTC.

This chain connects TRBV6-5 to TRBJ2-1, with 7 nucleotides matching TRBD1. The trim removed 6 bases at V and 8 bases at J, leaving 7 bases unmatched. There are 13 residues in the CDR3. In germline, CDR1 is MNHEY, CDR2 SVGAGI. This CDR3 reads CASRRQGVYEQFF. DNA for the CDR3: TGTGCCAGCAGAAGACAGGGTGTTTATGAGCAGTTCTTC.

The V call is TRBV27, the J call TRBJ2-1; 13 nucleotides match TRBD2. In germline, CDR1 is MNHEY, CDR2 SMNVEV (reference sequence). Germline trimming cut 4 bases from V and 9 bases from J; bases unmatched to any gene: 9. The CDR3 loop spans 16 amino acids. In DNA form, the CDR3 reads TGTGCCAGCAGTTCGAACCCGGGACTAGCGGGATTTGAGCAGTTCTTC. The encoded protein is CASSSNPGLAGFEQFF.

The V gene is TRBV6-5, the J gene TRBJ1-2; D gene ambiguous. This CDR3 contains 13 residues. CDR1 and CDR2 (germline): MNHEY, SVGAGI. Trimming left V 4 bases short and J 4 bases short, with 10 bases between. CDR3 residues: CASSSQVGYGYTF. DNA of the CDR3: TGTGCCAGCAGTTCGCAGGTGGGCTATGGCTACACCTTC.

The genes are TRBV27 and TRBJ1-1; tentative D call: TRBD1 (5 bases). The V end was cut by 6 bases, the J end by 8 bases, with 10 bases between. The CDR3 has 11 amino acids. Looked up from germline, CDR1 is MNHEY and CDR2 is SMNVEV (reference sequence). DNA for the CDR3: TGTGCCAGCAGAGAAAGGACAGAAGCTTTCTTT. Its protein product is CASRERTEAFF.

The chain employs TRBV9 and TRBJ1-2; TRBD1 matches 7 bases. With 4 bases clipped from V and 6 bases from J, the junction kept 18 bases outside the gene matches. The CDR3 contains 17 residues. Per the germline V gene, CDR1 is SGDLS and CDR2 is YYNGEE. CDR3 nucleotide sequence: TGTGCCAGCAGCCCGCGGGCCGGTGTAGGACAGGTGAATGGCTACACCTTC. Its translation is CASSPRAGVGQVNGYTF.

The rearrangement links TRBV7-9 to TRBJ1-3; D not resolved. CDR3 length equals 14 residues. Per the germline V gene, CDR1 is SEHNR and CDR2 is FQNEAQ (reference sequence). V gave up 7 bases and J gave up 0 bases, with 10 bases separating them. In DNA form, the CDR3 reads TGTGCCAGCACCCAGGTGTTCTCTGGAAACACCATATATTTT. It specifies CASTQVFSGNTIYF.

The table lists this clone with a count of one. This chain connects TRBV28 to TRBJ1-5; no firm D call. V lost 2 bases, J lost 7 bases, and 6 bases lay in between. Germline V gives CDR1 MDHEN, CDR2 SYDVKM. The CDR3 is made up of 12 amino acids. CDR3 sequence: CASSLGIQPQHF. The DNA of the CDR3 is TGTGCCAGCAGTTTAGGCATACAGCCCCAGCATTTT.

This clone occurred once. CDR3 amino acids: CASSPRRWGGTNTIYF. DNA of the CDR3: TGTGCCAGCAGCCCGCGGAGGTGGGGGGGCACAAACACCATATATTTT. The J gene is TRBJ1-3, the V gene TRBV3-1 (or the pseudogene TRBV3-2), with D maybe TRBD1 (6 bases). CDR1 LGHDT and CDR2 YNNKEL come from the germline V gene (reference sequence). V was clipped by 4 bases and J by 6 bases, with 19 bases between them. The CDR3 is 16 amino acids.

The count of this clone is one. V and J are TRBV5-4 and TRBJ1-1, with TRBD1 as a possible D gene (6 bases). Germline V gene lookup returns CDR1 SGHNT and CDR2 YYREEE (reference sequence). Trimming removed 3 bases at V and 0 bases at J, with 15 bases between. This CDR3 spans 16 amino acids. The CDR3 reads CASSSGNREVNTEAFF. CDR3 sequence (DNA): TGTGCCAGCAGCTCCGGAAACAGGGAAGTGAACACTGAAGCTTTCTTT.

This chain uses TRBV2 with TRBJ1-3, with 8 nucleotides matching TRBD1. Trimming at V came to 5 bases and at J to 0 bases, leaving 3 bases not matched to a gene. This CDR3 has 15 amino acids. Germline V gives CDR1 SNHLY, CDR2 FYNNEI. The CDR3 region is CASSKTGGSGNTIYF. As DNA, the CDR3 is TGTGCCAGCAGTAAAACAGGGGGCTCTGGAAACACCATATATTTT.

This sequence joins TRBV7-2 and TRBJ1-2; maybe TRBD1 (6 bases). The CDR3 is 13 amino acids. The ends were cut back, 6 bases at V and 4 bases at J, with 12 bases in the middle. Germline CDR1 and CDR2: SGHTA and FQGNSA. As DNA, the CDR3 is TGTGCCAGCAGTCCACAGGGCCGCTATGGCTACACCTTC. This gives the protein CASSPQGRYGYTF.

This clone appeared once. CDR3 protein: CASRTGTGTTYEQYF. In DNA form, the CDR3 reads TGTGCCAGCAGGACCGGGACAGGCACGACGTACGAGCAGTACTTC. V usage is TRBV28 and J usage is TRBJ2-7; 8 bases line up with TRBD1. The CDR3 has 15 residues. Per the germline V gene, CDR1 is MDHEN and CDR2 is SYDVKM. V lost 6 bases, J lost 4 bases, and 11 bases stayed unmatched.